This TCR beta chain was obtained from a study of cytomegalovirus exposure and HLA in healthy donors. Study results and caveats: According to a later analysis, donors in an Asian-associated ancestry cluster reportedly had fewer N-insertions than the approximately 670-donor mean. Cytomegalovirus status was reportedly diagnosed by the classifier with high specificity and sensitivity. Researchers counted roughly 160 TCR beta chains as cytomegalovirus-associated.

The PCR was carried out with 60 Vbeta primers and 13 Jbeta primers. TCRdb keeps only in-frame clones here, not all; method: immunoSEQ multiplex PCR. The repertoire holds 120,000 or so clones, with approximately 8% as singletons. This clone was seen a handful of times. Its specificity is unknown. The CDR3 is made up of 16 amino acids. Trimming removed 1 base from V and 5 bases from J, with 18 bases in between. Germline lookup yields CDR1 SEHNR and CDR2 FQNEAQ (reference sequence). The V gene is TRBV7-9, the J gene TRBJ2-7, with a weak D call TRBD1 (5 bases). The source material was PBMCs. This clonotype originated in a woman aged 40 to 49 in good health and CMV-seropositive. For the CDR3, the DNA is TGTGCCAGCAGCTTAGGGGCCAGGGTGGGCCAACACGAGCAGTACTTC. Its protein is CASSLGARVGQHEQYF.